Shown below are 10 T cell receptor beta chains from a single sample sequenced in a study of T-cell reconstitution after alpha-beta-depleted transplantation in children (dated by TCRdb to about 2016). The receptor library was made with PCR. Sequencer: Illumina HiSeq 2500. TCR libraries were prepared with molecular barcoding, using unique molecular identifiers to normalize TCRbeta repertoire quantification. Through fastp at Q25 and MiXCR, TCRdb rebuilt clones from the public reads, retaining in-frame beta chains. Each entry is one CDR3 protein sequence, shown with its most common DNA and genes. For this sample the table gives 600,000 to 700,000 distinct CDR3 sequences, of which roughly 17% were detected only once. Approximately 1% of the sample lies in the top ten. The sequencing used PBMCs from the stem cell graft donor, collected from the stem cell graft. These receptors all come from a human donor who donated a stem cell graft to a child with acute myeloid leukemia.

Note on this clonotype: Because it lacks the conserved phenylalanine or tryptophan at the end, this CDR3 is likely a read error. V gene TRBV27 combines with J gene TRBJ1-6, with D unclear. The CDR3 extends over 14 amino acids. Germline V gene lookup returns CDR1 MNHEY and CDR2 SMNVEV (reference sequence). Trimming took 3 bases from V and 7 from J, leaving 10 bases between them. CDR3 amino acids: CASSFGAENSPLHL. Here the CDR3 DNA reads TGTGCCAGCAGTTTCGGAGCTGAAAATTCACCCCTCCACCTT.

Many counts were recorded for this clonotype. J is TRBJ2-1 and V is TRBV7-9, with D unclear. The CDR3 sequence is 13 residues long. The germline V gene encodes CDR1 SEHNR and CDR2 FQNEAQ (reference sequence). Trimming cost V 1 base and J 6 bases, with 7 bases left between them. The CDR3 sequence: CASSLGAVNEQFF. The CDR3 DNA sequence: TGTGCCAGCAGCTTAGGGGCAGTCAATGAGCAGTTCTTC.

This clonotype showed up many times. This chain joins TRBV20-1 and TRBJ1-2; a weak D match, TRBD1 (6 bases). CDR1 is DFQATT, CDR2 SNEGSKA, per germline (reference sequence). V lost 3 bases and J 3 bases, leaving 14 bases between the germline ends. The CDR3 has 14 residues. Here the CDR3 reads CSASVNRDYYGYTF. The CDR3 nucleotides read TGCAGTGCTAGTGTCAACAGGGATTACTATGGCTACACCTTC.

The chain is built from TRBV15 and TRBJ2-3; D gene uncertain. Per the germline V gene, CDR1 is LNHNV and CDR2 is YYDKDF (reference sequence). Deletions cut 5 bases from V and 0 bases from J, with 12 bases between. This CDR3 has 15 residues. The CDR3 here is CATSLLVGSTDTQYF. In DNA, the CDR3 is TGTGCCACCAGCCTCCTGGTAGGGAGCACAGATACGCAGTATTTT.

This clonotype was counted between two and nine times. The chain links TRBV7-6 to TRBJ1-1; 9 positions match TRBD1. CDR1 is SGHVS, CDR2 FNYEAQ, per germline. Germline trimming cut 8 bases from V and 6 bases from J; bases unmatched to any gene: 10. The CDR3 has 14 amino acids. In DNA form, the CDR3 reads TGTGCCAGCGGAGACAGGGGGACGGGAGCTGAAGCTTTCTTT. This codes for CASGDRGTGAEAFF.

This clonotype was seen at least ten times. This chain links TRBV12-3 or TRBV12-4 with TRBJ2-2, with TRBD1 matching 9 bases. V dropped 5 bases and J dropped 8; count of bases not matched to a gene: 9. CDR3 size: 15 residues. The CDR3: CASSRDRDLMGELFF. CDR3 DNA: TGTGCCAGCAGTCGGGACAGGGACTTAATGGGGGAGCTGTTTTTT.

This clonotype was observed a handful of times. This sequence joins TRBV11-2 and TRBJ2-1, with D possibly being TRBD1 (6 bases). CDR3 size: 13 residues. Germline V gene lookup returns CDR1 SGHAT and CDR2 FQNNGV. V was cut by 5 bases and J by 9 bases, with 14 bases left in between. The CDR3 DNA reads TGTGCCAGCAGCCCGTGGGACAAGACTGAGCAGTTCTTC. Translated: CASSPWDKTEQFF.

This clonotype has at least ten counts. The rearrangement links TRBV20-1 to TRBJ1-2; D not resolved. Trimming removed 8 bases from V and 4 bases from J, with 11 bases in between. Germline loops: CDR1 DFQATT, CDR2 SNEGSKA (reference sequence). CDR3 length: 11 residues. The CDR3 nucleotides read TGCAGTTCTCTCACTATCTATGGCTACACCTTC. This codes for CSSLTIYGYTF.

The rearrangement joins TRBV20-1 to TRBJ2-3; 10 nucleotides align to TRBD2. The CDR3 is 16 residues long. Germline values: CDR1 DFQATT, CDR2 SNEGSKA (reference sequence). J was trimmed by 7 bases and V by 4 bases; bases with no gene match: 14. This chain's CDR3 is CSATSEERGGIHTQYF. The CDR3 DNA sequence: TGCAGTGCTACCTCGGAGGAGCGGGGGGGAATCCATACGCAGTATTTT.

The chain uses TRBV24-1 and TRBJ2-3; D may be TRBD1 (7 bases). CDR1 is KGHDR, CDR2 SFDVKD, per germline. V gave up 3 bases and J gave up 1 base, with 13 bases separating them. The length of the CDR3 is 16 residues. In DNA, the CDR3 is TGTGCCACCAGTGATCGCAGGGGGGACCGCACAGATACGCAGTATTTT. Translated: CATSDRRGDRTDTQYF.